The rows below give T cell receptor beta chains drawn from one sample of a study of beta chain features in type 1 diabetes. Repertoires were generated with immunoSEQ multiplex PCR, while TCRdb's copy carries only in-frame clones and drops some. This table has hundreds of thousands of clones, over 10% appearing once. The sequenced sample was naive CD4+ T cells from blood. These receptors were obtained from a man aged 18 to 29 with type 1 diabetes. Each CDR3 is given with its conserved first and last residue. A D gene is named only where the DNA matches it firmly. Clone size is stated in some rows and not others, as once, few, many or a class when expanded.

cdr3_aa	cdr3_nt	clone_size	v_call	cdr3_length	j_call	d_call
CASSQEVGAIKHEQFF	TGCGCCAGCAGCCAAGAGGTGGGGGCTATCAAACATGAGCAGTTCTTC	NA	TRBV4-1	16	TRBJ2-1	NA
CASSLGWAPSYEQYF	TGTGCCAGCAGCTTAGGTTGGGCCCCCAGCTACGAGCAGTACTTC	few	TRBV7-9	15	TRBJ2-7	NA
CASSSGLAGDLKNIQYF	TGTGCCAGCAGCTCGGGACTAGCGGGCGACCTTAAAAACATTCAGTACTTC	NA	TRBV7-9	17	TRBJ2-4	TRBD2
CASRGDRDIDEQYF	TGCGCCAGCAGAGGTGACAGGGATATCGACGAGCAGTACTTC	NA	TRBV5-1	14	TRBJ2-7	TRBD1
CASSLMGREETQYF	TGTGCCAGCAGTCTAATGGGGAGGGAGGAGACCCAGTACTTC	NA	TRBV7-2	14	TRBJ2-5	TRBD2
CASSPPGTRYNEQFF	TGTGCCAGCAGCCCTCCCGGGACTAGGTACAATGAGCAGTTCTTC	few	TRBV14	15	TRBJ2-1	TRBD2
CASSLAGGWRTEAFF	TGTGCCAGCAGCTTAGCGGGGGGTTGGAGAACTGAAGCTTTCTTT	few	TRBV7-9	15	TRBJ1-1	NA
CAISEGGGEKNSPLHF	TGTGCCATCAGTGAGGGGGGTGGGGAAAAGAATTCACCCCTCCACTTT	NA	TRBV10-3	16	TRBJ1-6	NA
CASRLVAGANVLTF	TGTGCCAGCAGACTGGTGGCTGGGGCCAACGTCCTGACTTTC	few	TRBV7-9	14	TRBJ2-6	NA
CASSSTTSGGPDTQYF	TGCGCCAGCAGCTCGACGACTAGCGGGGGGCCAGATACGCAGTATTTT	NA	TRBV5-1	16	TRBJ2-3	TRBD2
CASSAFPGEDKLFF	TGTGCCAGCAGTGCCTTTCCAGGCGAAGACAAACTGTTTTTT	NA	TRBV25-1	14	TRBJ1-4	NA
CASSLRPGGTEAFF	TGTGCCAGCAGTTTACGCCCAGGGGGGACTGAAGCTTTCTTT	few	TRBV27	14	TRBJ1-1	TRBD1
CAWSAGGGYGYTF	TGTGCCTGGAGTGCTGGGGGTGGGTATGGCTACACCTTC	NA	TRBV30	13	TRBJ1-2	NA
CASSSREMYTEAFF	TGCGCCAGCAGCTCACGCGAGATGTACACTGAAGCTTTCTTT	NA	TRBV4-1	14	TRBJ1-1	NA
CAGGQLYPQHF	TGTGCCGGGGGACAGCTTTATCCCCAGCATTTT	NA	TRBV6-1	11	TRBJ1-5	TRBD1
CASSLGQENTGELFF	TGCGCCAGCAGCCTGGGACAGGAAAACACCGGGGAGCTGTTTTTT	NA	TRBV5-1	15	TRBJ2-2	TRBD1
CASSQVNPGELFF	TGTGCCAGCAGCCAAGTCAACCCCGGGGAGCTGTTTTTT	few	TRBV14	13	TRBJ2-2	NA
CASTRDMSPLHF	TGTGCCAGCACCCGCGACATGTCACCCCTCCACTTT	NA	TRBV9	12	TRBJ1-6	NA
CASSLGGRGLQETQYF	TGTGCCAGCAGCTTAGGAGGCCGAGGGCTACAAGAGACCCAGTACTTC	few	TRBV7-6	16	TRBJ2-5	NA
CASSPHVGTDTQYF	TGTGCCAGCAGCCCCCACGTTGGCACAGATACGCAGTATTTT	NA	TRBV11-3	14	TRBJ2-3	NA
CASSQDRSGRNTEAFF	TGCGCCAGCAGCCAAGATCGGTCCGGCCGCAACACTGAAGCTTTCTTT	NA	TRBV4-1	16	TRBJ1-1	NA
CASSTPSGGRPPDTQYF	TGTGCCAGTAGTACCCCTAGCGGGGGCCGACCCCCAGATACGCAGTATTTT	few	TRBV19	17	TRBJ2-3	TRBD2